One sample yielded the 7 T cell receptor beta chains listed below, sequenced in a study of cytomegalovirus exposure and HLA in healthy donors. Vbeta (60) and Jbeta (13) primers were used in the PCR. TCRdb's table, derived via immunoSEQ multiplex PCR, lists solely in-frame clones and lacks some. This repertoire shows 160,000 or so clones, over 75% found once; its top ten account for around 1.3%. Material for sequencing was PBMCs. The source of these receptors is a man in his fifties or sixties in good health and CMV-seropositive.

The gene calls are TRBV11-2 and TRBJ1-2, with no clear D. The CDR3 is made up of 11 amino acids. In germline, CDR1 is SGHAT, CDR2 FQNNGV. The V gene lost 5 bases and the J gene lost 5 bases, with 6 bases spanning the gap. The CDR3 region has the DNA TGTGCCAGCAGCCACTTTTATGGCTACACCTTC. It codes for CASSHFYGYTF.

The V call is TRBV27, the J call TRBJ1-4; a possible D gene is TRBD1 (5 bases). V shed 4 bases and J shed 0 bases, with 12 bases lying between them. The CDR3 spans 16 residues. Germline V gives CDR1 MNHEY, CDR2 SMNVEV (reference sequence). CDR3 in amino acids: CASSSATGATNEKLFF. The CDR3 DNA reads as TGTGCCAGCAGTTCTGCAACAGGTGCAACTAATGAAAAACTGTTTTTT.

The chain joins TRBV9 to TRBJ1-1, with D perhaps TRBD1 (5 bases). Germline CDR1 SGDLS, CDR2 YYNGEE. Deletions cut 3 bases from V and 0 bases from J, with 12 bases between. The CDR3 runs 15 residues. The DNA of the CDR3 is TGTGCCAGCAGCGAGACAGTAACTATGAACACTGAAGCTTTCTTT. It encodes CASSETVTMNTEAFF.

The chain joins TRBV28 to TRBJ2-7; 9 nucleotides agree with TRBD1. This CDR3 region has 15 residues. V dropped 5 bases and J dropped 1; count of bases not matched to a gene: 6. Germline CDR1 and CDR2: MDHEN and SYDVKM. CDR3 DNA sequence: TGTGCCAGCAGTGCACCGGGACAGGGTTCCTACGAGCAGTACTTC. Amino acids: CASSAPGQGSYEQYF.

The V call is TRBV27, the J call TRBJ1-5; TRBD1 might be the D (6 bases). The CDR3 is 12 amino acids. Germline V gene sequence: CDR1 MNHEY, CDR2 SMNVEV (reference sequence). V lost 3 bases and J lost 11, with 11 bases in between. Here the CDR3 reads CASSFTGQAQHF. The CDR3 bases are TGTGCCAGCAGTTTTACAGGGCAGGCCCAGCATTTT.

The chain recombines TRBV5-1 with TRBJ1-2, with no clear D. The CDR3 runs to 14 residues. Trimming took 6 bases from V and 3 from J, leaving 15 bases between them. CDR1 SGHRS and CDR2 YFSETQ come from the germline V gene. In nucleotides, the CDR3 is TGCGCCAGCAAACGGATCGACTCCGACTATGGCTACACCTTC. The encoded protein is CASKRIDSDYGYTF.

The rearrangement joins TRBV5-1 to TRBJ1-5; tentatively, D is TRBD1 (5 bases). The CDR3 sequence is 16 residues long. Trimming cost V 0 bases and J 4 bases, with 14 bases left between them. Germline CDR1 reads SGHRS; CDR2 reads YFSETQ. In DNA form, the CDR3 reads TGCGCCAGCAGCTTGGGTGAAGGGGCCTTTAATCAGCCCCAGCATTTT. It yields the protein CASSLGEGAFNQPQHF.